These 20 T cell receptor beta chains were sequenced from one sample in a study of CD8+CD57+ T cells in acquired aplastic anemia. The template used for profiling TCR beta VDJ and CDR3 was genomic DNA. Each CDR3 protein is one row after TCRdb ran MiXCR on the reads. The data contain about 98,000 distinct CDR3 sequences, roughly two thirds of them singletons. The sequenced patients had an expansion of CD8+CD57+ cells seen by flow cytometry. Sequenced sample: sorted CD4+, CD8+, or CD8+CD57+ T cells (not recorded which) from PBMCs. The origin of the receptors is a human donor with aplastic anemia.

Remarks on this clonotype: An end of the junction differs from the germline gene, which may be a read error. The chain has TRBV10-3 and TRBJ2-7, with 7 nucleotides matching TRBD1. The CDR3 has 14 amino acids. CDR1 is ENHRY and CDR2 is SYGVKD in the germline V gene. This CDR3 reads CASSRTGGNYEQYF. In nucleotides, the CDR3 is TGTGCCAGCAGTCGGACAGGTGGAAACTACGAGCAGTACTTC.

This chain joins TRBV9 and TRBJ2-7, with D perhaps matching TRBD2 (5 bases). V was trimmed by 5 bases and J by 4 bases, leaving 7 bases between them. Germline CDR1 is SGDLS and CDR2 is YYNGEE. The CDR3 runs to 11 residues. The DNA for the CDR3 is TGTGCCAGCAGGGGAGCGTACGAGCAGTACTTC. Amino acids: CASRGAYEQYF.

This clonotype was found a few times. The DNA for the CDR3 is TGCAGCGTTCTAGAACAGAACTATGGCTACACCTTC. Translation: CSVLEQNYGYTF. V gene TRBV29-1 combines with J gene TRBJ1-2; the D is unclear. V lost 5 bases to trimming and J lost 2 bases, with 9 bases between them. Germline V gene data show CDR1 as SQVTM and CDR2 as ANQGSEA. The CDR3 has 12 residues.

The chain combines TRBV15 with TRBJ2-1; D might be TRBD2 (5 bases). The germline V gene encodes CDR1 LNHNV and CDR2 YYDKDF (reference sequence). The CDR3 is made up of 14 amino acids. The V end lost 1 base, the J end lost 5 bases, and 9 bases lay between the germline ends. The CDR3 sequence is CATSRGTRHNEQFF. The CDR3, as DNA: TGTGCCACCAGCAGAGGTACTAGGCACAATGAGCAGTTCTTC.

This chain uses TRBV10-3 with TRBJ2-7; tentatively, D is TRBD1 or TRBD2 (5 bases each). Per germline, CDR1 ENHRY and CDR2 SYGVKD. The CDR3 sequence is 12 residues long. The V end lost 10 bases, the J end lost 6 bases, and 16 bases lay between the germline ends. The CDR3 coding sequence is TGTGCCAGCACCCGATGGGGGAGCGAGCAGTACTTC. This sequence encodes CASTRWGSEQYF.

This clonotype was seen a handful of times. The V call is TRBV20-1, the J call TRBJ1-6; D is ambiguous. V was cut by 0 bases and J by 7 bases, with 7 bases left in between. CDR1 is DFQATT, CDR2 SNEGSKA, per germline (reference sequence). This CDR3 has 13 residues. The CDR3 region has the DNA TGCAGTGCTAGAGACCCGGAGAATTCACCCCTCCACTTT. Translation gives CSARDPENSPLHF.

The chain uses TRBV10-1 and TRBJ2-2; 7 bases line up with TRBD2. The germline V gene has CDR1 WNHNN and CDR2 SYGVQD (reference sequence). CDR3 size: 13 residues. The ends lost 10 bases at V and 8 bases at J; junction bases unmatched: 10. The CDR3 DNA is TGCGCCACCCTAGTTGGGGGGGAGGGGGAGCTGTTTTTT. Protein product: CATLVGGEGELFF.

This chain joins TRBV5-5 and TRBJ1-2, with TRBD1 identical over 8 bases. Germline lookup yields CDR1 SGHKS and CDR2 YYEKEE (reference sequence). The CDR3 consists of 13 residues. With 4 bases clipped from V and 7 bases from J, the junction kept 6 bases outside the gene matches. DNA for the CDR3: TGTGCCAGCAGCCCGGACAGGGCCGGTGGCTACACCTTC. Its translation: CASSPDRAGGYTF.

The chain links TRBV20-1 to TRBJ1-5, with a tentative D call TRBD1 (5 bases). This CDR3 comprises 15 residues. Germline CDR1 and CDR2: DFQATT and SNEGSKA (reference sequence). The V and J ends lost 1 base and 1 base respectively, with 11 bases between them. The CDR3 nucleotides read TGCAGTGCTAGAGTCTGGGGGGACAGCAATCAGCCCCAGCATTTT. Protein: CSARVWGDSNQPQHF.

This clonotype has at least ten counts. The genes are TRBV20-1 and TRBJ2-7; D ambiguous. The length of the CDR3 is 13 residues. Germline V gene sequence: CDR1 DFQATT, CDR2 SNEGSKA (reference sequence). V dropped 1 base and J dropped 0 bases, with 7 bases sitting between them. CDR3 loop: CSARAPNSYEQYF. The CDR3 DNA follows: TGCAGTGCTAGAGCCCCTAACTCCTACGAGCAGTACTTC.

This clonotype was recorded at least ten times. The rearrangement links TRBV6-1 to TRBJ1-1; TRBD1 matches at 7 bases. Germline CDR1 is MNHNS and CDR2 is SASEGT. This CDR3 is built from 16 residues. The V segment lost 0 bases and the J segment 1 base; nucleotides outside the gene matches: 5. CDR3 sequence reads: CASSEALGDRNTEAFF. The CDR3 DNA reads as TGTGCCAGCAGTGAAGCGCTTGGGGACAGGAACACTGAAGCTTTCTTT.

J is TRBJ2-5 and V is TRBV2; unclear D gene. The germline CDR1 and CDR2 sequences are SNHLY and FYNNEI. This CDR3 has 12 residues. V lost 6 bases and J lost 1, with 6 bases in between. CDR3 in amino acids: CASSASQETQYF. The DNA for the CDR3 is TGTGCCAGCAGCGCTTCCCAAGAGACCCAGTACTTC.

At least ten counts were recorded for this clonotype. V usage is TRBV10-3 and J usage is TRBJ1-1; 9 bases map to TRBD1. Per the germline V gene, CDR1 is ENHRY and CDR2 is SYGVKD. This CDR3 comprises 14 residues. J lost 5 bases, V lost 2 bases, and 3 bases had no gene match. The CDR3 loop reads CAISERDRVTEAFF. The CDR3 DNA follows: TGTGCCATCAGTGAGCGGGACAGGGTGACTGAAGCTTTCTTT.

The chain recombines TRBV5-1 with TRBJ1-2; 7 bases match TRBD1. This CDR3 is 15 amino acids long. V was pared by 4 bases and J by 0 bases, with 6 bases of the junction left unmatched. The germline V gene has CDR1 SGHRS and CDR2 YFSETQ. CDR3 DNA sequence: TGCGCCAGCAGCGTAACAGGGGATCCTAACTATGGCTACACCTTC. Translation gives CASSVTGDPNYGYTF. The full variable domain, completed using reference TRBV5-1 and TRBJ1-2, is KAGVTQTPRYLIKTRGQQVTLSCSPISGHRSVSWYQQTPGQGLQFLFEYFSETQRNKGNFPGRFSGRQFSNSRSEMNVSTLELGDSALYLCASSVTGDPNYGYTFGSGTRLTVV.

This chain connects TRBV3-1 to TRBJ1-2; D not certain. V was cut by 6 bases and J by 4 bases, with 9 bases left in between. Per germline, CDR1 LGHDT and CDR2 YNNKEL (reference sequence). This CDR3 is built from 12 residues. CDR3 protein: CASSELSYGYTF. The CDR3, as DNA: TGTGCCAGCAGTGAACTCTCCTATGGCTACACCTTC. Full variable domain (rest looked up from reference TRBV3-1 and TRBJ1-2): DTAVSQTPKYLVTQMGNDKSIKCEQNLGHDTMYWYKQDSKKFLKIMFSYNNKELIINETVPNRFSPKSPDKAHLNLHINSLELGDSAVYFCASSELSYGYTFGSGTRLTVV.

This clonotype was seen repeatedly, ten times or more. CDR3 amino acids: CASSLREIHNEQFF. The DNA of the CDR3 is TGTGCCAGCAGTTTACGCGAGATCCACAATGAGCAGTTCTTC. This chain links TRBV12-3 or TRBV12-4 with TRBJ2-1, with D unresolved. With 2 bases removed from V and 5 bases from J, the gap between germline ends came to 10 bases. This CDR3 has 14 residues.

This sequence joins TRBV10-3 and TRBJ2-3, with 10 bases that match TRBD2. The germline gives CDR1 ENHRY, CDR2 SYGVKD. CDR3 length: 15 residues. Trimming removed 0 bases from V and 7 bases from J; junction bases left unmatched: 4. The CDR3 reads CAISESLGLANTQYF. DNA for the CDR3: TGTGCCATCAGTGAGTCGCTGGGACTAGCGAATACGCAGTATTTT.

In its sample, this clonotype was seen many times. This chain uses TRBV20-1 with TRBJ2-1; 11 bases are a match to TRBD2. Germline values: CDR1 DFQATT, CDR2 SNEGSKA (reference sequence). This CDR3 has 15 amino acids. V lost 6 bases to trimming and J lost 3 bases; unmatched junction nucleotides: 7. CDR3 loop: CSAGGTSGFYNEQFF. DNA of the CDR3: TGCAGTGCCGGGGGGACTAGCGGTTTCTACAATGAGCAGTTCTTC.

The chain combines TRBV5-1 with TRBJ1-6; possible D gene TRBD1, 5 bases. CDR1 and CDR2 from the germline V gene are SGHRS and YFSETQ. The V and J ends lost 0 bases and 13 bases respectively, with 14 bases between them. The CDR3 totals 14 residues. For the CDR3, the DNA is TGCGCCAGCAGCTTGGGCCCGGGGGAGAAGCCCCTCCACTTT. Its protein is CASSLGPGEKPLHF.

The rearrangement joins TRBV27 to TRBJ1-5; the D is unclear. Germline V gene data show CDR1 as MNHEY and CDR2 as SMNVEV (reference sequence). V dropped 2 bases and J dropped 4 bases, with 9 bases sitting between them. This CDR3 contains 14 residues. CDR3 residues: CASSLTRANQPQHF. The CDR3 DNA reads TGTGCCAGCAGTTTAACACGGGCAAATCAGCCCCAGCATTTT.